This is a list of T cell receptor beta chains from one sample in a study of CD8+ T cells in alopecia areata. The protocol was immunoSEQ multiplex PCR, while the TCRdb copy is restricted to in-frame clones and leaves out a portion. Of under 300,000 clones listed, around 64% are singletons. Sequencing used CD4+ T cells sorted from blood, obtained around week 54, from a patient treated with tofacitinib. The receptors here all came from a human donor with alopecia areata. CDR3s include the opening cysteine and the closing phenylalanine or tryptophan. Clone size appears in some rows only: once, few, many, or a class for an expanded clone.

clone_size | j_call | v_call | cdr3_aa
NA | TRBJ2-1 | TRBV15 | CATSRDSPTSGADEQFF
NA | TRBJ1-1 | TRBV29-1 | CSVIGRNMNTEAFF
NA | TRBJ1-2 | TRBV6-5 | CASSYSGQYGYTF
NA | TRBJ1-2 | TRBV7-9 | CASSQQGPYGYTF
NA | TRBJ2-3 | TRBV29-1 | CSASLAGNTDTQYF
NA | TRBJ1-6 | TRBV25-1 | CASSSRNSPLHF
few | TRBJ2-7 | TRBV29-1 | CSVRTGAYEQYF
NA | TRBJ1-2 | TRBV5-4 | CAARTGGRGYTF
NA | TRBJ1-2 | TRBV15 | CATSDPDGTNYGYTF
few | TRBJ2-7 | TRBV9 | CASSVQGTSYEQYF
NA | TRBJ1-1 | TRBV18 | CASQYGGMDTEAFF
NA | TRBJ2-7 | TRBV4-1 | CASSLGLAGTYEQYF
NA | TRBJ1-5 | TRBV28 | CASTTLDGYNQPQHF
NA | TRBJ2-5 | TRBV12-5 | CASGYGGEETQYF
NA | TRBJ1-1 | TRBV2 | CASSDQGTMNTEAFF
NA | TRBJ2-1 | TRBV4-1 | CASRQYNEQFF